This note documents a single T cell receptor beta chain sequence. Its matching antigen is unknown. The germline V gene has CDR1 DFQATT and CDR2 SNEGSKA (reference sequence). CDR3 length: 13 amino acids. This specimen comes from a study of monozygotic twins with inflammatory bowel disease. TCRdb reprocessed the 5' RACE reads; each CDR3 protein has one entry and no DNA is given. The table lists about 210,000 distinct CDR3 sequences. Study-level points and caveats: Telling apart the different T cell subtypes was not possible. Other individuals had fewer clonotypes in common with IBD patients than with healthy twins, especially with disease activity.

This TCR derives from a human donor with ulcerative colitis or Crohn's disease, or a healthy co-twin of an affected twin (not recorded which). Sequencing was carried out using blood. The chain is built from TRBV20-1 and TRBJ2-7; with no DNA, the TCRdb D assignment of TRBD2 cannot be verified. Here the CDR3 reads CSAKGTTVDEQYF.